This is a list of T cell receptor beta chains from one sample in a study of shared T cell receptors in the human thymus. TCRdb keeps only in-frame clones here, not all; method: immunoSEQ multiplex PCR. The table shows about 380,000 clones, with approximately 95% occurring only once. Material: thymocytes. The receptor source for this set is a human donor. Both conserved end residues are part of each CDR3. The order of the fields is J gene, D gene, clone size, V gene, CDR3 protein, CDR3 DNA. A D gene is named only where the DNA matches it firmly. A clone size is listed for some rows: how often the clone was seen (once, few, many), or a class if it is expanded.

J gene: TRBJ2-1
D gene: NA
clone size: NA
V gene: TRBV6-1
CDR3 protein: CASSEAGEGINNEQFF
CDR3 DNA: TGTGCCAGCAGTGAAGCAGGAGAGGGAATAAACAATGAGCAGTTCTTC

J gene: TRBJ2-7
D gene: NA
clone size: NA
V gene: TRBV2
CDR3 protein: CASSPRSSLYEQYF
CDR3 DNA: TGTGCCAGCAGCCCCCGGTCGTCCCTTTACGAGCAGTACTTC

J gene: TRBJ2-1
D gene: NA
clone size: NA
V gene: TRBV7-9
CDR3 protein: CASSARGPSYNEQFF
CDR3 DNA: TGTGCCAGCAGCGCTAGAGGGCCCAGCTACAATGAGCAGTTCTTC

J gene: TRBJ1-4
D gene: NA
clone size: NA
V gene: TRBV28
CDR3 protein: CASSRLNQNEKLFF
CDR3 DNA: TGTGCCAGCAGTCGACTTAACCAAAATGAAAAACTGTTTTTT

J gene: TRBJ1-1
D gene: NA
clone size: NA
V gene: TRBV5-1
CDR3 protein: CASRAGANTEAFF
CDR3 DNA: TGCGCCAGCAGAGCAGGGGCGAACACTGAAGCTTTCTTT

J gene: TRBJ2-5
D gene: NA
clone size: NA
V gene: TRBV6-1
CDR3 protein: CASSDWAGETQYF
CDR3 DNA: TGTGCCAGCAGTGATTGGGCGGGAGAGACCCAGTACTTC

J gene: TRBJ2-3
D gene: NA
clone size: NA
V gene: TRBV30
CDR3 protein: CAWSEARDTQYF
CDR3 DNA: TGTGCCTGGAGTGAAGCCCGGGATACGCAGTATTTT

J gene: TRBJ2-3
D gene: TRBD2
clone size: NA
V gene: TRBV28
CDR3 protein: CASSFGEGGQGDTQYF
CDR3 DNA: TGTGCCAGCAGTTTCGGGGAGGGCGGGCAAGGAGATACGCAGTATTTT

J gene: TRBJ2-3
D gene: TRBD2
clone size: NA
V gene: TRBV10-1
CDR3 protein: CASSELRLAGGLDTQYF
CDR3 DNA: TGCGCCAGCAGTGAGTTGAGGCTAGCGGGAGGTCTAGATACGCAGTATTTT

J gene: TRBJ2-1
D gene: NA
clone size: NA
V gene: TRBV12-5
CDR3 protein: CASGLAEAFVSNEQFF
CDR3 DNA: TGTGCTAGTGGTTTGGCGGAGGCCTTCGTCTCCAATGAGCAGTTCTTC

J gene: TRBJ2-1
D gene: NA
clone size: NA
V gene: TRBV5-1
CDR3 protein: CASRTEGRATGDEQFF
CDR3 DNA: TGCGCCAGCAGGACCGAGGGGCGGGCTACCGGCGATGAGCAGTTCTTC

J gene: TRBJ2-4
D gene: NA
clone size: NA
V gene: TRBV5-1
CDR3 protein: CASSLGDGATGIQYF
CDR3 DNA: TGCGCCAGCAGCTTGGGGGACGGTGCAACGGGCATTCAGTACTTC

J gene: TRBJ1-5
D gene: NA
clone size: NA
V gene: TRBV6-4
CDR3 protein: CANPGPGPNQPQHF
CDR3 DNA: TGTGCCAACCCGGGGCCCGGCCCCAATCAGCCCCAGCATTTT

J gene: TRBJ2-1
D gene: TRBD2
clone size: NA
V gene: TRBV7-2
CDR3 protein: CASRQPSGSSVWNEQFF
CDR3 DNA: TGTGCCAGCAGACAACCTAGCGGGAGTTCGGTGTGGAATGAGCAGTTCTTC

J gene: TRBJ1-5
D gene: TRBD1
clone size: once
V gene: TRBV19
CDR3 protein: CASTDRVAGQPQHF
CDR3 DNA: TGTGCCAGTACGGACAGGGTCGCAGGTCAGCCCCAGCATTTT

J gene: TRBJ2-7
D gene: NA
clone size: NA
V gene: TRBV5-4
CDR3 protein: CASSPGTHSYEQYF
CDR3 DNA: TGTGCCAGCAGCCCCGGGACTCACTCCTACGAGCAGTACTTC

J gene: TRBJ2-1
D gene: TRBD2
clone size: NA
V gene: TRBV6-4
CDR3 protein: CASSDEASGSSYNEQFF
CDR3 DNA: TGTGCCAGCAGTGACGAGGCTAGCGGGTCGTCCTACAATGAGCAGTTCTTC

J gene: TRBJ2-3
D gene: TRBD2
clone size: NA
V gene: TRBV7-2
CDR3 protein: CASSALAGGCTDTQYF
CDR3 DNA: TGTGCCAGCAGCGCTCTAGCGGGAGGATGCACAGATACGCAGTATTTT

J gene: TRBJ2-2
D gene: TRBD2
clone size: once
V gene: TRBV27
CDR3 protein: CASSPRSGSNTGELFF
CDR3 DNA: TGTGCCAGCAGTCCTCGTAGCGGGTCGAACACCGGGGAGCTGTTTTTT

J gene: TRBJ2-3
D gene: NA
clone size: NA
V gene: TRBV10-3
CDR3 protein: CAISVGFRARSTDTQYF
CDR3 DNA: TGTGCCATCAGTGTGGGATTTAGGGCTCGGAGCACAGATACGCAGTATTTT

J gene: TRBJ2-5
D gene: NA
clone size: NA
V gene: TRBV21-1
CDR3 protein: CASTFGTLGYF
CDR3 DNA: TGTGCCAGCACATTCGGGACTCTGGGGTACTTC

J gene: TRBJ1-2
D gene: TRBD1
clone size: NA
V gene: TRBV27
CDR3 protein: CASSTTGAGGYTF
CDR3 DNA: TGTGCCAGCAGTACGACAGGGGCGGGTGGCTACACCTTC

J gene: TRBJ2-7
D gene: TRBD2
clone size: NA
V gene: TRBV14
CDR3 protein: CASSPAILAGVAAGEQYF
CDR3 DNA: TGTGCCAGCAGCCCCGCTATTCTAGCGGGAGTGGCCGCCGGCGAGCAGTACTTC

J gene: TRBJ2-5
D gene: TRBD2
clone size: NA
V gene: TRBV4-3
CDR3 protein: CASSQGPQVKREGETQYF
CDR3 DNA: TGCGCCAGCAGCCAAGGCCCCCAGGTCAAGCGGGAGGGAGAGACCCAGTACTTC

J gene: TRBJ1-5
D gene: NA
clone size: NA
V gene: TRBV27
CDR3 protein: CASSLRDSNQPQHF
CDR3 DNA: TGTGCCAGCAGTTTGAGGGATAGCAATCAGCCCCAGCATTTT

J gene: TRBJ2-7
D gene: NA
clone size: NA
V gene: TRBV5-1
CDR3 protein: CASSLVVPLNYEQYF
CDR3 DNA: TGCGCCAGCAGCTTGGTGGTCCCCCTTAACTACGAGCAGTACTTC

J gene: TRBJ1-4
D gene: TRBD1
clone size: NA
V gene: TRBV27
CDR3 protein: CASSETGMYEKLFF
CDR3 DNA: TGTGCCAGCAGCGAGACAGGGATGTATGAAAAACTGTTTTTT

J gene: TRBJ2-1
D gene: NA
clone size: NA
V gene: TRBV10-3
CDR3 protein: CAISESITSRPLQGNEQFF
CDR3 DNA: TGTGCCATCAGTGAGTCAATCACTAGTCGGCCCCTCCAAGGCAATGAGCAGTTCTTC

J gene: TRBJ2-7
D gene: TRBD1
clone size: NA
V gene: TRBV28
CDR3 protein: CASSPKPGTGRAEQYF
CDR3 DNA: TGTGCCAGCAGCCCCAAACCCGGGACAGGGAGGGCCGAGCAGTACTTC

J gene: TRBJ1-2
D gene: NA
clone size: NA
V gene: TRBV5-8
CDR3 protein: CASSPMEFGYTF
CDR3 DNA: TGTGCCAGCAGCCCCATGGAGTTTGGCTACACCTTC

J gene: TRBJ2-1
D gene: NA
clone size: NA
V gene: TRBV7-9
CDR3 protein: CASSSDRPPISSYNEQFF
CDR3 DNA: TGTGCCAGCAGTTCCGACAGGCCACCTATAAGCTCCTACAATGAGCAGTTCTTC

J gene: TRBJ2-1
D gene: TRBD2
clone size: NA
V gene: TRBV2
CDR3 protein: CASSDLAGVYNEQFF
CDR3 DNA: TGTGCCAGCAGTGACCTAGCGGGAGTCTACAATGAGCAGTTCTTC

J gene: TRBJ2-5
D gene: TRBD1
clone size: NA
V gene: TRBV27
CDR3 protein: CASSLYPDREETQYF
CDR3 DNA: TGTGCCAGCAGTTTATATCCGGACAGGGAAGAGACCCAGTACTTC

J gene: TRBJ1-1
D gene: TRBD1
clone size: NA
V gene: TRBV14
CDR3 protein: CASSQVGTGVLNTEAFF
CDR3 DNA: TGTGCCAGCAGCCAAGTCGGGACAGGGGTTCTGAACACTGAAGCTTTCTTT

J gene: TRBJ2-3
D gene: NA
clone size: NA
V gene: TRBV10-1
CDR3 protein: CASSESYGSDSDTQYF
CDR3 DNA: TGCGCCAGCAGTGAGTCGTACGGGAGTGACTCAGATACGCAGTATTTT

J gene: TRBJ2-1
D gene: TRBD2
clone size: NA
V gene: TRBV7-8
CDR3 protein: CASSLRTSGRVGEQFF
CDR3 DNA: TGTGCCAGCAGCCTTAGGACAAGCGGGAGGGTGGGTGAGCAGTTCTTC

J gene: TRBJ1-1
D gene: TRBD1
clone size: few
V gene: TRBV7-8
CDR3 protein: CASSPGQGWGTEAFF
CDR3 DNA: TGTGCCAGCAGCCCGGGACAGGGTTGGGGCACTGAAGCTTTCTTT

J gene: TRBJ2-2
D gene: TRBD2
clone size: NA
V gene: TRBV7-8
CDR3 protein: CASSLPPGGTGELFF
CDR3 DNA: TGTGCCAGCAGCTTACCACCGGGGGGAACCGGGGAGCTGTTTTTT

J gene: TRBJ1-1
D gene: TRBD1
clone size: NA
V gene: TRBV6-5
CDR3 protein: CASSPPDRETEAFF
CDR3 DNA: TGTGCCAGCAGTCCCCCGGACAGGGAGACTGAAGCTTTCTTT

J gene: TRBJ1-4
D gene: TRBD1
clone size: NA
V gene: TRBV18
CDR3 protein: CASSKNRDRDEKLFF
CDR3 DNA: TGTGCCAGCTCAAAAAATCGGGACAGGGATGAAAAACTGTTTTTT

J gene: TRBJ2-7
D gene: TRBD2
clone size: NA
V gene: TRBV7-8
CDR3 protein: CASSLFQTSGTYEQYF
CDR3 DNA: TGTGCCAGCAGCTTATTCCAGACTAGCGGTACCTACGAGCAGTACTTC

J gene: TRBJ2-5
D gene: TRBD2
clone size: NA
V gene: TRBV5-1
CDR3 protein: CASSLRSSGRASVKTQYF
CDR3 DNA: TGCGCCAGCAGCTTGCGCTCTAGCGGGAGGGCCTCCGTAAAGACCCAGTACTTC

J gene: TRBJ2-6
D gene: TRBD2
clone size: NA
V gene: TRBV19
CDR3 protein: CASSGTSGRSGANVLTF
CDR3 DNA: TGTGCCAGTAGCGGAACTAGCGGCCGTTCTGGGGCCAACGTCCTGACTTTC